A selection of T cell receptor beta chains follows, all from one sample in a study of cytotoxic CD8 clonotypes in ibrutinib-treated CLL. The data were produced by immunoSEQ multiplex PCR, yet TCRdb's version contains in-frame clones alone and is incomplete. The table records about 200,000 clones, approximately 70% of them present only once. The source material was PBMCs, sampled after 12 months of ibrutinib treatment. The receptors here all came from a human donor with chronic lymphocytic leukemia. The CDR3 runs from the conserved cysteine through the conserved F or W. The D gene is left open where the match is weak. Size is stated for part of the rows, as once, few or many counts, or as a class when the clone is expanded.

j_gene	abundance	d_gene	v_gene	CDR3aa	CDR3nt
TRBJ1-2	few	TRBD1	TRBV6-5	CASSHGTGDYTF	TGTGCCAGCAGCCACGGGACAGGGGACTACACCTTC
TRBJ2-5	-	-	TRBV12-1	CASSPGLAGSQETQYF	TGTGCCAGCAGCCCGGGACTAGCGGGCTCCCAAGAGACCCAGTACTTC
TRBJ2-3	-	TRBD1	TRBV6-5	CASSFYSGGTDTQYF	TGTGCCAGCAGCTTCTACTCAGGGGGAACAGATACGCAGTATTTT
TRBJ2-5	few	TRBD1	TRBV29-1	CSVVSYRGQETQYF	TGCAGCGTTGTTTCCTACAGGGGACAAGAGACCCAGTACTTC
TRBJ2-1	-	-	TRBV30	CAWSQLLLRGGQFF	TGTGCCTGGAGTCAGCTACTACTTCGTGGGGGACAGTTCTTC
TRBJ1-3	-	TRBD1	TRBV7-2	CASSLSFSGQTDSGNTIYF	TGTGCCAGCAGCCTCTCGTTTTCGGGACAGACGGACTCTGGAAACACCATATATTTT
TRBJ2-1	-	-	TRBV20-1	CSARRDEQFF	TGCAGTGCTAGACGGGATGAGCAGTTCTTC
TRBJ1-3	-	-	TRBV28	CASSYRSSGNTIYF	TGTGCCAGCAGTTATAGAAGCTCTGGAAACACCATATATTTT
TRBJ2-2	-	-	TRBV29-1	CSVGGRPGSTGELFF	TGCAGCGTTGGAGGTCGGCCGGGTAGCACCGGGGAGCTGTTTTTT
TRBJ2-2	-	-	TRBV6-5	CASSPKGGVTGELFF	TGTGCCAGCAGCCCCAAGGGGGGAGTCACCGGGGAGCTGTTTTTT
TRBJ1-2	once	-	TRBV6-1	CASSELGSGNYGYTF	TGTGCCAGCAGTGAATTGGGGTCCGGTAACTATGGCTACACCTTC
TRBJ1-2	-	-	TRBV7-2	CASSPSQRGPLGYTF	TGTGCCAGCAGCCCTTCTCAGAGGGGACCTCTTGGCTACACCTTC
TRBJ1-1	-	TRBD1	TRBV7-9	CASSSTGQDHTEAFF	TGTGCCAGCAGCTCGACGGGACAGGACCACACTGAAGCTTTCTTT
TRBJ2-5	-	-	TRBV7-2	CASSINGRRETQYF	TGTGCCAGCAGCATCAATGGGCGACGGGAGACCCAGTACTTC
TRBJ1-5	few	-	TRBV30	CAWNSGFNQPQHF	TGTGCCTGGAATTCAGGATTCAATCAGCCCCAGCATTTT
TRBJ1-1	-	-	TRBV5-5	CASSLAANTEAFF	TGTGCCAGCAGCTTGGCCGCTAACACTGAAGCTTTCTTT
TRBJ2-2	-	TRBD1	TRBV30	CAWRGQASTGELFF	TGTGCCTGGAGAGGACAGGCCTCCACCGGGGAGCTGTTTTTT
TRBJ2-1	-	-	TRBV5-8	CASGISFASDEQFF	TGTGCCAGTGGAATAAGCTTCGCGAGCGATGAGCAGTTCTTC
TRBJ2-3	-	TRBD2	TRBV18	CASSQLTSGSTDTQYF	TGTGCCAGCTCACAGCTGACTAGCGGAAGCACAGATACGCAGTATTTT
TRBJ2-1	-	-	TRBV28	CASRYNYRGGTYNEQFF	TGTGCCAGCAGATATAACTACAGGGGGGGCACCTACAATGAGCAGTTCTTC
TRBJ2-7	few	-	TRBV14	CASSQVRVGEQYF	TGTGCCAGCAGCCAGGTCCGGGTCGGTGAGCAGTACTTC
TRBJ2-5	once	-	TRBV4-3	CASSQEYARQFQETQYF	TGCGCCAGCAGCCAAGAGTATGCAAGACAGTTCCAAGAGACCCAGTACTTC
TRBJ2-2	-	-	TRBV9	CASSLLQGNTGELFF	TGTGCCAGCAGCCTCCTTCAGGGGAACACCGGGGAGCTGTTTTTT
TRBJ1-6	-	TRBD1	TRBV19	CASSHGQGVSPLHF	TGTGCCAGTAGTCACGGACAGGGAGTATCACCCCTCCACTTT
TRBJ2-7	-	-	TRBV28	CASSTGRYEQYF	TGTGCCAGCAGTACCGGACGCTACGAGCAGTACTTC
TRBJ2-3	-	-	TRBV19	CASSAFDSTDTQYF	TGTGCCAGTAGTGCCTTTGACAGTACAGATACGCAGTATTTT
TRBJ1-1	-	-	TRBV29-1	CSAVGNHASNTEAFF	TGCAGCGCTGTCGGGAATCATGCCAGCAACACTGAAGCTTTCTTT
TRBJ2-7	-	-	TRBV5-6	CASSFGYSYEQYF	TGTGCCAGCAGCTTTGGGTACTCCTACGAGCAGTACTTC
TRBJ2-3	-	-	TRBV29-1	CSVGDRLAQYF	TGCAGCGTGGGTGACAGGTTGGCGCAGTATTTT
TRBJ2-1	-	-	TRBV9	CASSTSGEYEQFF	TGTGCCAGCAGCACCTCCGGAGAATATGAGCAGTTCTTC
TRBJ1-2	-	TRBD1	TRBV6-1	CASSEQGEYGYTF	TGTGCCAGCAGTGAACAGGGGGAATATGGCTACACCTTC
TRBJ1-2	-	-	TRBV13	CASSTYTGGNNYGYTF	TGTGCCAGCAGCACCTACACGGGAGGGAATAACTATGGCTACACCTTC
TRBJ1-5	-	-	TRBV6-1	CASSEWTEGNQPQHF	TGTGCCAGCAGTGAGTGGACAGAGGGCAATCAGCCCCAGCATTTT
TRBJ2-6	few	-	TRBV12-5	CASGKSGANVLTF	TGTGCTAGTGGTAAATCTGGGGCCAACGTCCTGACTTTC
TRBJ1-3	-	TRBD1	TRBV7-2	CASSRDRGSGNTIYF	TGTGCCAGCAGTCGGGACAGGGGCTCTGGAAACACCATATATTTT